This T cell receptor beta chain was retrieved from a study of tumor-infiltrating lymphocytes in localized non-small cell lung cancer. At the level of the study: Some samples were collected after neoadjuvant chemotherapy; smokers, never-smokers and several histologies were included. Findings and caveats of the study: Tumors had more T cell infiltration than uninvolved lung, per TCRbeta sequencing and CD3 counts. Each assay used a separate piece of the same tissue.

The CDR3 totals 13 residues. Germline values: CDR1 MGHDK, CDR2 SYGVNS. V was shortened by 1 base and J by 3 bases, with 6 bases between the two germline ends. In its sample, this clone is large. Its antigen remains unknown. Assay used: immunoSEQ multiplex PCR; TCRdb lists only in-frame clones, some missing. The sample carries some 9,500 clones, roughly three quarters recorded once. J is TRBJ1-2 and V is TRBV25-1; D call uncertain. The clonotype comes from a human donor with non-small cell lung cancer. Sequencing was performed on lung tumor tissue. The CDR3 is CASSEFLDYGYTF. CDR3 bases: TGTGCCAGCAGTGAATTTCTGGACTATGGCTACACCTTC.